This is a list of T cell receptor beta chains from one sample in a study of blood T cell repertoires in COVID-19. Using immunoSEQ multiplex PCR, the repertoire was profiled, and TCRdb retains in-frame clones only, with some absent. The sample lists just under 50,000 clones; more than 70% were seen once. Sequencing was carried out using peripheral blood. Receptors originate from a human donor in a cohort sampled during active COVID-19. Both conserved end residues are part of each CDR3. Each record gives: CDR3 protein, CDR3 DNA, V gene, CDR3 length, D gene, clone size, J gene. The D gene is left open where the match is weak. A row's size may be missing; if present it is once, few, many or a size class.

CASRGDRVWGTEAFF	TGTGCCAGCAGGGGGGACAGGGTGTGGGGGACTGAAGCTTTCTTT	TRBV28	15	TRBD1	-	TRBJ1-1
CASAPLRQGARSPLHF	TGTGCCAGCGCTCCCCTCCGGCAGGGGGCTCGGTCACCCCTCCACTTT	TRBV7-2	16	TRBD1	-	TRBJ1-6
CASSIRGQNYGYTF	TGTGCCAGTAGTATACGGGGACAGAACTATGGCTACACCTTC	TRBV19	14	TRBD1	-	TRBJ1-2
CASSSRTGGADTQYF	TGCGCCAGCAGCTCGAGGACAGGGGGCGCGGATACGCAGTATTTT	TRBV5-1	15	TRBD1	-	TRBJ2-3
CASSDNGQPSNYGYTF	TGCGCCAGCAGCGACAACGGACAGCCATCTAACTATGGCTACACCTTC	TRBV5-1	16	-	once	TRBJ1-2
CASSIESEQFF	TGTGCCAGTAGTATAGAGAGTGAGCAGTTCTTC	TRBV19	11	-	-	TRBJ2-1
CAWNLPTRAGAGDTQYF	TGTGCCTGGAACCTTCCGACTCGCGCGGGGGCCGGGGATACGCAGTATTTT	TRBV30	17	-	once	TRBJ2-3
CASSVGRGNTEAFF	TGTGCCAGCAGCGTGGGCAGGGGGAACACTGAAGCTTTCTTT	TRBV9	14	-	-	TRBJ1-1
CASSEAGLIKPNYGYTF	TGTGCCAGCAGTGAAGCTGGTTTAATAAAGCCTAACTATGGCTACACCTTC	TRBV6-1	17	-	-	TRBJ1-2
CASSPGRDLNSPLHF	TGTGCCAGCTCCCCTGGCCGGGATCTTAATTCACCCCTCCACTTT	TRBV18	15	-	-	TRBJ1-6
CATSRDIRTSGGNEQFF	TGTGCCACCAGCAGAGATATTCGGACTAGCGGAGGCAATGAGCAGTTCTTC	TRBV15	17	TRBD2	-	TRBJ2-1
CASSLASGVGYTF	TGTGCCAGCAGCTTAGCGTCAGGGGTCGGCTACACCTTC	TRBV7-9	13	-	-	TRBJ1-2
CASKQGLSSYEQYF	TGTGCCAGCAAGCAGGGGCTGAGCTCCTACGAGCAGTACTTC	TRBV2	14	-	few	TRBJ2-7
CASTIRTSMVYEQYF	TGTGCCAGCACGATCCGGACTAGTATGGTGTACGAGCAGTACTTC	TRBV28	15	TRBD2	-	TRBJ2-7
CASSLGRVTNEKLFF	TGTGCCAGCAGCTTAGGACGGGTAACTAATGAAAAACTGTTTTTT	TRBV7-9	15	-	-	TRBJ1-4
CASRAGTSGTDTQYF	TGTGCCAGCAGGGCCGGGACTAGCGGAACAGATACGCAGTATTTT	TRBV2	15	TRBD2	-	TRBJ2-3
CASSLLRVQGYSNQPQHF	TGTGCCAGCAGCTTACTCCGAGTTCAGGGATATAGCAATCAGCCCCAGCATTTT	TRBV5-6	18	-	few	TRBJ1-5
CASSEQGQSYTF	TGTGCCAGCAGTGAACAGGGGCAGAGCTACACCTTC	TRBV6-1	12	-	-	TRBJ1-2
CASSRADTGTEAFF	TGTGCCAGCAGTAGGGCAGATACGGGGACTGAAGCTTTCTTT	TRBV27	14	-	-	TRBJ1-1
CASSAGQNPGSPYEQYF	TGTGCCAGCAGCGCGGGACAGAATCCCGGCTCCCCCTACGAGCAGTACTTC	TRBV13	17	-	-	TRBJ2-7
CASSPRTQGVAGELFF	TGTGCCAGCTCACCAAGGACACAGGGGGTAGCCGGGGAGCTGTTTTTT	TRBV18	16	TRBD1	-	TRBJ2-2
CASSGRTSVYNEQFF	TGTGCCAGCAGCGGTCGGACTAGCGTCTACAATGAGCAGTTCTTC	TRBV9	15	TRBD2	-	TRBJ2-1
CASSILSGTGATGELFF	TGCGCCAGCAGTATTTTATCCGGGACAGGGGCCACCGGGGAGCTGTTTTTT	TRBV5-1	17	TRBD1	once	TRBJ2-2
CASSPLSATDTQYF	TGTGCCAGCTCACCACTCAGCGCCACAGATACGCAGTATTTT	TRBV18	14	-	-	TRBJ2-3
CASSVLPEDTEAFF	TGTGCCAGCAGCGTACTCCCGGAGGACACTGAAGCTTTCTTT	TRBV9	14	-	-	TRBJ1-1
CASSYSWDRDYEQYF	TGTGCCAGCAGTTACTCGTGGGACAGGGACTACGAGCAGTACTTC	TRBV6-5	15	TRBD1	-	TRBJ2-7
CASSEKGAERTEAFF	TGTGCCAGCAGTGAAAAAGGGGCCGAGAGGACTGAAGCTTTCTTT	TRBV2	15	-	-	TRBJ1-1
CASSSIDRPHNEQFF	TGTGCCAGCAGCTCGATAGATCGTCCGCACAATGAGCAGTTCTTC	TRBV11-2	15	-	-	TRBJ2-1
CTSSRGHRPGLAGVAGELFF	TGCACCAGCAGCCGCGGGCACAGACCGGGACTAGCGGGAGTTGCCGGGGAGCTGTTTTTT	TRBV1	20	-	-	TRBJ2-2
CASSPWGEPNNEQFF	TGTGCCAGCAGCCCTTGGGGGGAGCCAAACAATGAGCAGTTCTTC	TRBV7-6	15	-	-	TRBJ2-1
CASSDQGTYGYTF	TGTGCCAGCAGTGATCAGGGGACATATGGCTACACCTTC	TRBV25-1	13	-	-	TRBJ1-2
CASSLEGSGGGVFTEAFF	TGTGCCAGCAGCTTAGAGGGTTCAGGGGGCGGCGTATTCACTGAAGCTTTCTTT	TRBV7-9	18	TRBD1	-	TRBJ1-1
CAIRTRTGSTDTQYF	TGTGCCATCAGGACCAGGACAGGTAGCACAGATACGCAGTATTTT	TRBV10-3	15	TRBD1	-	TRBJ2-3
CSASTSGFSYEQYF	TGCAGTGCTAGTACTAGCGGCTTTTCCTACGAGCAGTACTTC	TRBV20-1	14	TRBD2	-	TRBJ2-7
CASSAGTSGNTGELFF	TGTGCCAGCAGCGCCGGGACTAGCGGTAACACCGGGGAGCTGTTTTTT	TRBV7-9	16	TRBD2	-	TRBJ2-2
CASSTAQGTGNTEAFF	TGTGCCAGCAGCACCGCACAGGGTACAGGGAACACTGAAGCTTTCTTT	TRBV11-2	16	-	-	TRBJ1-1
CASSLLAGVTDTQYF	TGTGCCAGTAGTTTACTAGCGGGAGTCACAGATACGCAGTATTTT	TRBV19	15	TRBD2	-	TRBJ2-3
CASRPPSGRDLGTQYF	TGTGCCAGCAGACCCCCAAGCGGGCGGGATTTGGGTACGCAGTATTTT	TRBV7-2	16	-	once	TRBJ2-3
CASSQDLETQYF	TGTGCCAGCAGCCAAGACCTGGAGACCCAGTACTTC	TRBV3-1/TRBV3-2	12	-	-	TRBJ2-5
CASSQLGQRVYGYTF	TGTGCCAGCAGCCAACTCGGACAACGCGTCTATGGCTACACCTTC	TRBV3-1/TRBV3-2	15	-	-	TRBJ1-2
CASSISGSSYNSPLHF	TGTGCCAGTAGTATTAGTGGGAGCTCCTATAATTCACCCCTCCACTTT	TRBV19	16	-	-	TRBJ1-6
CASSKVGGSPPYEQYF	TGTGCCAGCAGCAAAGTGGGCGGGAGTCCCCCCTACGAGCAGTACTTC	TRBV21-1	16	-	-	TRBJ2-7
CASSFSGTAYEKLFF	TGTGCCAGCTCATTTTCCGGGACAGCTTATGAAAAACTGTTTTTT	TRBV18	15	TRBD1	-	TRBJ1-4
CASSLDRVGTDTQYF	TGTGCCAGCAGCTTAGACCGGGTAGGCACAGATACGCAGTATTTT	TRBV11-2	15	-	-	TRBJ2-3
CASSFDRGTEAFF	TGTGCCAGCAGCTTCGACAGGGGAACTGAAGCTTTCTTT	TRBV7-3	13	TRBD1	-	TRBJ1-1
CASRPPGQRNYGYTF	TGTGCCAGCAGGCCTCCGGGACAGAGAAACTATGGCTACACCTTC	TRBV6-2/TRBV6-3	15	TRBD1	-	TRBJ1-2
CASSQGDRPGEAFF	TGTGCCAGCAGCCAGGGCGACAGGCCGGGTGAAGCTTTCTTT	TRBV3-1/TRBV3-2	14	-	-	TRBJ1-1
CASSIEQGAYNEQFF	TGTGCCAGTAGTATAGAACAGGGGGCCTACAATGAGCAGTTCTTC	TRBV19	15	TRBD1	-	TRBJ2-1
CASSLVGAANSPLHF	TGCGCCAGCAGCTTGGTAGGGGCCGCTAATTCACCCCTCCACTTT	TRBV5-1	15	-	once	TRBJ1-6
CASSQNQGEGNTIYF	TGCGCCAGCAGCCAGAACCAGGGGGAGGGAAACACCATATATTTT	TRBV4-1	15	TRBD1	-	TRBJ1-3
CASSLPGLPQYF	TGTGCCAGCAGCCTACCGGGACTACCGCAGTATTTT	TRBV3-1/TRBV3-2	12	TRBD2	-	TRBJ2-3
CASSFADTIYF	TGTGCCAGCAGCTTTGCGGACACCATATATTTT	TRBV7-9	11	-	-	TRBJ1-3
CARWEQYF	TGTGCGAGGTGGGAGCAGTACTTC	TRBV21-1	8	-	-	TRBJ2-7
CASSLESEAFHSGNTIYF	TGTGCCAGCAGCTTGGAATCGGAGGCTTTCCACTCTGGAAACACCATATATTTT	TRBV5-5	18	-	-	TRBJ1-3
CASSLVGMLPGNTIYF	TGTGCCAGCAGCTTGGTCGGGATGTTACCTGGAAACACCATATATTTT	TRBV5-6	16	-	-	TRBJ1-3
CASSYSGGSGYTF	TGTGCCAGCAGTTACTCCGGGGGTTCGGGCTACACCTTC	TRBV6-2/TRBV6-3	13	-	-	TRBJ1-2
CATTDSPRETQYF	TGTGCCACCACCGATTCCCCGCGGGAGACCCAGTACTTC	TRBV25-1	13	-	-	TRBJ2-5